Sequencing of this T cell receptor beta chain was carried out in a study of blood T cell repertoires in COVID-19. Study-level information: There were acute and convalescent COVID-19 samples, and they came from the United States, Italy and Spain.

In the original analysis: Scientists estimated how many nucleated cells there were by amplifying reference gene primers. Generated by immunoSEQ multiplex PCR, the TCRdb table keeps only in-frame clones and is missing some. V and J calls and clone size follow that table, whereas D and trimming were derived from the DNA. The table shows approximately 250,000 clones, with around 83% occurring only once. V was trimmed by 5 bases and J by 5 bases, leaving 9 bases between them. The germline V gene encodes CDR1 SGHRS and CDR2 YFSETQ. This CDR3 has 12 residues. The sequenced sample was peripheral blood. V is TRBV5-1 and J is TRBJ2-3; D is undetermined. The TCR comes from a woman aged 40 to 50 who had recovered from COVID-19. The CDR3 here is CASRVSQDTQYF. CDR3 nucleotides: TGCGCCAGCAGGGTTTCACAAGATACGCAGTATTTT.